This record covers a single T cell receptor beta chain. The antigen it recognizes is unknown. Base-call qualities are not available, and no considerably larger clone is one nucleotide away. The record originates from a study of cytomegalovirus exposure and HLA in healthy donors (dated by TCRdb to the late 2010s). Background for the entire study: In an earlier analysis of 550 to 750 of the donors, under 300 Gb of sequence data and roughly 100 million unique TCR beta sequences from 150 million to 200 million T cells were reported. Approximately 300 gigabases of sequencing data and 70 million to 95 million unique TCR sequences made up an early release that covered approximately 620 HLA-typed donors. Of the roughly 400 genotyped donors, 81% fell in the genetic ancestry cluster associated with self-reported Caucasian donors. The aim of the study was to test whether cataloging public T cell receptors could identify signatures of past pathogen exposure. The study profiled the T cell repertoires of hundreds of subjects by immunosequencing and related them to cytomegalovirus serostatus. Besides the first cohort of 500 to 700 subjects, a separate validation cohort made up of 120 different subjects was used. To predict cytomegalovirus infection status, the study combined high-throughput TCR immunosequencing, statistical association of individual TCRs with disease status, and machine learning. A later analysis re-analyzed previously published TCR beta repertoires from about 600 donors and added high-resolution HLA genotyping to study TCR occurrence patterns. Rather than drawing on any new phenotypic data, the later analysis identified candidate immune exposures from TCR beta sequences and the way those sequences occurred across donors. To decide whether each TCR beta V gene segment behaved as functional or pseudogenic, an earlier analysis of fewer than 750 of the donors relied on high-throughput TCR beta sequencing. Donor age, sex, ethnicity and CMV serostatus were compiled alongside the repertoire data. A later genetic analysis took genome-wide SNP genotypes for 398 of the 666 donors and used that subset as a discovery cohort. All discovery cohort repertoires had been generated using a single sequencing platform. HLA typing covered class I and class II loci at four-digit resolution. Typing coverage differed by locus: A, B, C, DRB1 and DQB1 were typed in about 620-640 donors, DQA1 in 522, DPA1 in some 610, and DPB1 in roughly 470. Roughly 5 DR-DQ haplotypes were handled as single units for association and clustering, since linkage in the cohort was strong. On average, 235,054 unique TCR beta nucleotide sequences were sequenced per donor among 398 genotyped donors of the cohort, with around 19% of those sequences being non-productive. Beyond this particular receptor, the publication reports: Some IMGT-functional V segments, including TRBV6-2 and TRBV6-3, could not be told apart with the 87-base-pair reads, so those segments were excluded. Several of the top co-occurrence clusters appeared to be linked to parvovirus B19, influenza, CMV and Epstein-Barr virus, according to a later analysis. A further reported finding was that TCR beta sequences accurately predicted the HLA-A and HLA-B alleles for most subjects in the first cohort. A cluster of highly shared sequence variants was judged likely to be a technical artifact of the sequencing pipeline. In vitro tests confirmed that a few of the cytomegalovirus-associated TCR beta chains recognize cytomegalovirus antigens. A later genetic analysis associated a missense DCLRE1C variant with V-gene and J-gene trimming of TCR beta chains, and an independent cohort replicated the association. Because counts were too low, approximately 18 rarely observed V segments, including chromosome 9 orphons, were excluded from the earlier analysis of several hundred of the donors. Immune exposure information for the cohort was limited to CMV serostatus. Because some donors lacked HLA typing at each locus, the association tests relied only on the typed subset. Across donors, most TCR sequences were observed very rarely, whereas some public TCRs were present in many individuals. The authors suggested that the approach could potentially be extended to other disease states and immunological phenotypes. Correlated functional status among segregating V segments might be attributable to linkage disequilibrium, but an unknown experimental factor could not be ruled out. When HLA alleles, especially DR and DQ, strongly co-occurred, TCR associations were difficult to assign to individual alleles. Most CMV-associated TCR beta chains appeared to be HLA-restricted in a later analysis, and the HLA associations seemed to be driven largely by CMV exposure. The classifier was reported to diagnose cytomegalovirus status with high specificity and sensitivity in both the original and validation cohorts. Broadly in line with IMGT annotations, most TCR beta V segments showed up in productive rearrangements about 87% or about 30% of the time in an earlier analysis of 450 to 600 of the donors. The study listed approximately 150 TCR beta chains as associated with cytomegalovirus. In a later analysis, HLA-associated TCR beta chains were found to be more clonally expanded and to have lower generation probabilities than equally common non-associated chains. The presence/absence analyses assumed that sequencing depth was roughly uniform across donors, and that assumption may not be true. In a later analysis, around 15,000 TCR beta sequences were associated with specific HLA alleles at a false discovery rate of 0.05. Compared with the roughly 670-donor mean, donors in an Asian-associated ancestry cluster had fewer N-insertions in productive TCRs, according to a later genetic analysis. Only TCR beta chains were sequenced in this cohort, and the absence of alpha or paired-chain data limited detectable features. A later analysis found that TCR association rates varied across HLA loci, with DRB1 alleles showing the most associated TCRs and HLA-C alleles the fewest.

The cohort was made up of 666 healthy bone marrow donors. At the time of sampling, every cohort member was nominally healthy, though immune exposures that went unrecorded were likely present. The donor was CMV seronegative and belonged to the group of 350 or so seronegative cohort members. Each donor provided a peripheral blood sample, and peripheral blood mononuclear cells were used for TCR beta sequencing. Genomic DNA extraction from the blood cell samples was performed with the Qiagen DNeasy Blood Extraction Kit. The germline V gene sets CDR1 to SGHRS and CDR2 to YFSETQ. The CDR3 starts with the cysteine, ends with the phenylalanine, and has 16 residues. Only the CDR3 region is kept as DNA, spanning 48 bases read in frame from base 1. V loses 0 bases, J loses 4 bases, and the germline ends lie 13 bases apart. The library was prepared using the immunoSEQ multiplex PCR assay. For the multiplex PCR, a mixture combining 60 forward primers for TCR Vbeta segments and 13 reverse primers for TCR Jbeta segments was used. The CDR3 region of rearranged TCR beta genes was amplified from genomic DNA with a multiplex PCR assay. Amplified TCR beta libraries were sequenced as 87-base-pair reads on the Illumina HiSeq System. In the paper's pipeline: A later analysis counted tens of millions of unique TCR beta chains across the 650 to 800 repertoires, and approximately 11 million of these chains were shared by at least two donors. A nearest-neighbor algorithm error-corrected the raw reads and collapsed the reads into unique sequences, merging closely related sequences to remove PCR and sequencing errors. CDR3 sequences were aligned to IMGT reference sequences to assign V, D and J gene segments. For a sequence to be retained, a match of at least six nucleotides to both a V gene segment and a J gene segment was required. Rearrangements were called productive when the CDR3 lacked stop codons and stayed in frame with V and J; all others were non-productive. CDR3 was defined by IMGT convention, running from the second conserved V-encoded cysteine to the conserved J-encoded phenylalanine. The earlier analysis of 550 to 650 of the donors excluded any sequence lacking an unambiguous match to a single V gene segment. An earlier analysis of a few hundred of the donors classified V segments as functional when productive rearrangements were above 56.7% and as segregating when the standard deviation between donors was above 5%. A statistical classification framework was developed to diagnose cytomegalovirus status using the catalog of TCR beta chain sequences. In a later analysis, V and J genes were assigned by comparing TCR nucleotide sequences against IMGT/GENE-DB human TR gene sequences. A later analysis assigned CDR3 sequences and most-parsimonious VDJ recombination scenarios with the TCRdist pipeline. A later analysis defined each TCR beta chain by its CDR3 amino acid sequence plus V-gene family, and excluded reads lacking a unique V-gene family. In a later analysis, 550 to 650 highly shared, low-generation-probability nucleotide sequences were removed to address suspected cross-contamination and a sequencing artifact. In a later analysis, a clonal expansion index for each public chain was calculated from normalized within-repertoire ranks of inferred template counts. In a later analysis, generation probabilities were computed using a VDJ recombination model fitted to out-of-frame rearrangements, and the results were checked against IGoR. In a later analysis, hypergeometric tests were used to score TCR-TCR, TCR-HLA and TCR-CMV co-occurrence, with a repertoire-size bias correction applied to TCR pairs. In a later analysis, false discovery rates were estimated by permuting HLA or CMV assignments 20 times. In a later analysis, co-occurring TCRs were grouped using DBSCAN, with TCRdist sequence similarity added in when clustering inside HLA-allele-positive subsets. Co-occurrence clustering excluded repertoires with fewer than 30,000 or more than 120,000 public chains, plus five with anomalous nucleotide sharing. Held by TCRdb, this immuneACCESS table contains in-frame sequences only and omits some clones. Under half of the omission traces to an unresolved V gene where checked; the cause of the rest is unknown. D and trimming were read from the DNA, whereas the V and J calls and clone size are those reported in that table. The sample table holds about 99,000 clones, of which around 60% were seen once. Roughly 3.3% of the sample comes from the top ten.

The V gene is TRBV5-1 and the J gene is TRBJ1-4, with TRBD1 perhaps the D gene, on 5 matching bases. This receptor was identified in a woman in her fifties or sixties in good health and CMV-seronegative. The material sequenced was PBMCs. The CDR3 reads as follows: CASSLEPQEYNEKLFF. The bases read TGCGCCAGCAGCTTGGAGCCACAGGAATATAATGAAAAACTGTTTTTT.